This TCR beta chain was sequenced in a study of cytomegalovirus exposure and HLA in healthy donors. Both 60 Vbeta primers and 13 Jbeta primers went into the PCR. Produced via immunoSEQ multiplex PCR; TCRdb's table is partial and in-frame only. The top ten hold 1.9% of the sample, which has about 130,000 clones, 76% seen once. This CDR3 region has 16 residues. Germline V CDR1 and CDR2: SGDLS, YYNGEE. Trimming shortened V by 4 bases and J by 2 bases, and 13 bases separated the two germline ends. This clone has a handful of counts. The rearrangement joins TRBV9 to TRBJ2-6; D ambiguous. The clonotype comes from a man aged 45-60 years in good health and CMV-seronegative. The specimen was PBMCs. The CDR3 loop reads CASSTSTYPGANVLTF. CDR3 coding DNA: TGTGCCAGCAGCACTTCCACCTATCCTGGGGCCAACGTCCTGACTTTC. Supplemented by reference TRBV9 and TRBJ2-6, the full variable domain reads DSGVTQTPKHLITATGQRVTLRCSPRSGDLSVYWYQQSLDQGLQFLIQYYNGEERAKGNILERFSAQQFPDLHSELNLSSLELGDSALYFCASSTSTYPGANVLTFGAGSRLTVL.